This T cell receptor (beta chain) was profiled in a study of human T cells and chemical hapten exposure. From the RACE reads, TCRdb called clonotypes with MiXCR, one entry per CDR3 protein. The sample holds 60,000 to 80,000 distinct CDR3 sequences, about 32% seen once. The study's findings and limits: Donors, who had alopecia, may show an immune response that differs from healthy people's.

Germline trimming cut 3 bases from V and 3 bases from J; bases unmatched to any gene: 5. The CDR3 runs to 15 residues. About this clonotype: Its target is not known.

The time point was: patch test 1, 2 weeks after DPC sensitization. Regarding treatment: therapeutic diphenylcyclopropenone sensitization with weekly scalp DPC. This receptor was identified in a man aged 40-55 years with alopecia areata. Some clones in this sample may be carry-over from other donors' samples. Specimen: whole blood, collected in connection with sensitization to the hapten diphenylcyclopropenone (DPC). This sequence joins TRBV12-3 or TRBV12-4 and TRBJ2-1; 7 nucleotides match TRBD2. CDR3 sequence (DNA): TGTGCCAGCAGTTTGAGGCTAGCGGACTACAATGAGCAGTTCTTC. It yields the protein CASSLRLADYNEQFF.